The 5 T cell receptor beta chains below come from one sample, sequenced in a study of T cells in tuberculosis. The assay was immunoSEQ multiplex PCR, and TCRdb's table has in-frame clones only and misses some. The table shows under 40,000 clones, with over 85% occurring only once. The specimen sequenced was PBMCs. These receptors originate from a donor aged 10 to 29 with latent tuberculosis or without tuberculosis infection.

The chain is built from TRBV13 and TRBJ1-2, with 10 bases aligning to TRBD1. This CDR3 has 15 amino acids. Germline-derived CDR1 and CDR2 are PRHDT and FYEKMQ (reference sequence). The V segment lost 4 bases and the J segment 5 bases; nucleotides outside the gene matches: 7. The CDR3 DNA sequence: TGTGCCAGCAGCTCACCGGGACAGGGGATGTATGGCTACACCTTC. Its translation is CASSSPGQGMYGYTF.

The J gene is TRBJ1-2, the V gene TRBV2; D gene uncertain. V lost 0 bases, J lost 8 bases, and 10 bases lay in between. CDR1 and CDR2 (germline): SNHLY, FYNNEI. The CDR3 is 13 residues long. The CDR3 sequence is CASSEAVRVGYTF. The CDR3 DNA reads as TGTGCCAGCAGTGAAGCGGTTCGAGTGGGCTACACCTTC.

V and J are TRBV9 and TRBJ2-7, with unresolved D. CDR3 length equals 13 residues. Trimming removed 4 bases at V and 0 bases at J, with 8 bases between. CDR1 and CDR2 (germline): SGDLS, YYNGEE. This chain's CDR3 is CASSLDGSYEQYF. DNA of the CDR3: TGTGCCAGCAGCTTAGACGGCTCCTACGAGCAGTACTTC.

The chain joins TRBV5-6 to TRBJ2-5; 8 bases line up with TRBD1. The CDR3 totals 15 residues. Looked up from germline, CDR1 is SGHDT and CDR2 is YYEEEE. J gave up 5 bases and V 3 bases, and 9 bases lay outside the gene matches. The CDR3 here is CASSSPRQGRETQYF. CDR3 coding DNA: TGTGCCAGCAGCTCTCCGCGACAGGGGAGGGAGACCCAGTACTTC.

The chain employs TRBV5-1 and TRBJ1-2; D remains ambiguous. The CDR3 contains 18 residues. V shed 4 bases and J shed 5 bases, with 27 bases lying between them. CDR1 and CDR2 from the germline V gene are SGHRS and YFSETQ. The CDR3 DNA reads as TGCGCCAGCAGCCCCCCCGGGCAAGAGGGCCTTTTTCGGTATGGCTACACCTTC. Residues: CASSPPGQEGLFRYGYTF.